The text below deals with one T cell receptor beta chain. This specimen comes from a study of T cell changes during pregnancy in multiple sclerosis. Here immunoSEQ multiplex PCR was the method, and the copy in TCRdb shows in-frame clones only, minus some. Among tens of thousands of clones, around 91% were seen once, and the ten largest hold approximately 0.5%. Germline assignment: CDR1 MNHNS and CDR2 SASEGT. CDR3 length: 15 amino acids. V was trimmed by 8 bases and J by 8 bases, leaving 21 bases between them. The receptor comes from a female donor with multiple sclerosis, enrolled in a pregnancy study. J is TRBJ1-4 and V is TRBV6-1; no clear D. This material consisted of CD4+ T cells from peripheral blood mononuclear cells, taken in the second trimester of pregnancy. The CDR3 spells CASGIESLRREKLFF. The CDR3, as DNA: TGTGCCAGCGGAATAGAGAGCCTCAGGAGGGAAAAACTGTTTTTT.